These 17 T cell receptor beta chains share one sample of origin, sequenced in a study of blood T cell repertoires in COVID-19. Sequencing was performed with immunoSEQ multiplex PCR; in TCRdb, only in-frame clones are kept and a portion is missing. The table has around 60,000 clones, around 87% seen once. The sample comprised peripheral blood. These receptors originate from a man aged 55 to 70 with active COVID-19.

The rearrangement links TRBV7-9 to TRBJ1-1, with 7 bases identical to TRBD1. Losses at the gene ends were 5 bases for V and 3 bases for J; bases not matched to a gene: 6. This CDR3 has 14 amino acids. Germline CDR1 is SEHNR and CDR2 is FQNEAQ (reference sequence). CDR3 region: CASSPTGEYTEAFF. CDR3 nucleotides: TGTGCCAGCAGCCCTACAGGGGAGTACACTGAAGCTTTCTTT.

The V and J genes are TRBV5-6 and TRBJ2-5; 7 bases agree with TRBD1. V trimming: 2 bases; J trimming: 4 bases; junction bases outside the gene matches: 8. Germline CDR1 SGHDT, CDR2 YYEEEE. CDR3 length equals 15 residues. The CDR3 DNA reads as TGTGCCAGCAGCTTCTTGGACAGGTTAGGAGAGACCCAGTACTTC. Amino acids: CASSFLDRLGETQYF.

The rearrangement links TRBV18 to TRBJ2-3; 11 positions agree with TRBD2. CDR1 is KGHSH, CDR2 LQKENI, per germline. Trimming cost V 2 bases and J 2 bases; bases outside gene matches: 3. The CDR3 covers 16 residues. CDR3 DNA: TGTGCCAGCTCACCAGGGGGACTAGCGGCCACAGATACGCAGTATTTT. Protein: CASSPGGLAATDTQYF.

The J gene is TRBJ1-6, the V gene TRBV3-1 (or the pseudogene TRBV3-2), with D maybe TRBD1 (6 bases). Trimming left V 1 base short and J 3 bases short, with 10 bases between. Germline-derived CDR1 and CDR2 are LGHDT and YNNKEL (reference sequence). This CDR3 spans 16 amino acids. The CDR3 region has the DNA TGTGCCAGCAGCCAAGGTTTAGGGGGCTATAATTCACCCCTCCACTTT. Translating it yields CASSQGLGGYNSPLHF.

The chain employs TRBV15 and TRBJ1-1; D is uncertain. Germline CDR1 reads LNHNV; CDR2 reads YYDKDF (reference sequence). The germline V and J ends were trimmed by 0 bases and 1 base, with 6 bases remaining between them. The CDR3 sequence is 14 residues long. The CDR3 bases are TGTGCCACCAGCAGAGATCCGGGGAACACTGAAGCTTTCTTT. Residues: CATSRDPGNTEAFF.

This clone occurred once. The chain has TRBV9 and TRBJ1-3; 12 nucleotides match TRBD1. Germline V gene data show CDR1 as SGDLS and CDR2 as YYNGEE. Trimming removed 4 bases from V and 8 bases from J; junction bases left unmatched: 10. The CDR3 runs to 16 residues. As DNA, the CDR3 is TGTGCCAGCAGCCCCGGGGACAGGGGGCAGGAGTACACCATATATTTT. This encodes CASSPGDRGQEYTIYF.

This chain uses TRBV6-6 with TRBJ2-7, with TRBD1 identical over 9 bases. The CDR3 covers 16 residues. The V segment lost 5 bases and the J segment 3 bases; nucleotides outside the gene matches: 11. CDR1 and CDR2 from the germline V gene are MNHNY and SVGAGI (reference sequence). This CDR3 is CASSLLGTGFRYEQYF. The CDR3 coding sequence is TGTGCCAGCAGTCTCCTCGGGACAGGGTTTCGCTACGAGCAGTACTTC.

DNA of the CDR3: TGTGCCAGTAGTATTGCAGGGCTAACTGAAGCTTTCTTT. Its translation: CASSIAGLTEAFF. The rearrangement links TRBV19 to TRBJ1-1, with D tentatively TRBD1 (5 bases). The V end was cut by 3 bases, the J end by 5 bases, with 10 bases between. Germline V gene lookup returns CDR1 LNHDA and CDR2 SQIVND (reference sequence). CDR3 length: 13 amino acids. The entire variable domain, with the rest obtained from reference TRBV19 and TRBJ1-1, is as follows: DGGITQSPKYLFRKEGQNVTLSCEQNLNHDAMYWYRQDPGQGLRLIYYSQIVNDFQKGDIAEGYSVSREKKESFPLTVTSAQKNPTAFYLCASSIAGLTEAFFGQGTRLTVV.

In this sample, this clone turned up a few times. The chain combines TRBV21-1 with TRBJ1-5; the tabulated D call, TRBD1, remains unverified against the DNA. TRBV21-1 represents a pseudogene. The CDR3 runs 18 residues. The CDR3 sequence is CASSSPGQGESGNQPQHF. In DNA form, the CDR3 reads TGTGCCAGCAGTTCACCGGGACAGGGCGAGTCAGGCAATCAGCCCCAGCATTTT.

The chain recombines TRBV2 with TRBJ2-5, with 8 bases that match TRBD1. Germline-derived CDR1 and CDR2 are SNHLY and FYNNEI. This CDR3 region has 14 residues. J lost 4 bases, V lost 4 bases, and 5 bases had no gene match. The CDR3 sequence: CASSASDRVETQYF. CDR3 nucleotides: TGTGCCAGCAGTGCTTCGGACAGGGTAGAGACCCAGTACTTC.

Turning to this clone: An end of the junction does not agree with germline; a read error may underlie this. The chain uses TRBV19 and TRBJ1-5; TRBD1 agrees at 7 bases. Germline lookup yields CDR1 LNHDA and CDR2 SQIVND (reference sequence). The length of the CDR3 is 15 residues. CDR3 DNA: TGTGCCAGTAGTTTCTCAGGGGGTAGCCATCAGCCCCAGCATTTT. Translated: CASSFSGGSHQPQHF.

The V gene is TRBV11-3, the J gene TRBJ2-6; possibly TRBD1 for D (5 bases). Germline loops: CDR1 SGHNT, CDR2 YENEEA. CDR3 size: 15 residues. The V end was cut by 5 bases, the J end by 0 bases, with 8 bases between. The DNA of the CDR3 is TGTGCCAGCAGCCTTGACAGCTCTGGGGCCAACGTCCTGACTTTC. Translated: CASSLDSSGANVLTF.

This clone turned up a few times. This chain connects TRBV5-1 to TRBJ2-5; 10 nucleotides agree with TRBD2. The germline V gene encodes CDR1 SGHRS and CDR2 YFSETQ. The V gene end was trimmed by 4 bases and the J gene end by 1 base; junction bases not matched to a gene: 4. The CDR3 sequence is 15 residues long. The CDR3: CASSPRTSGQETQYF. CDR3 sequence (DNA): TGCGCCAGCAGCCCGAGGACTAGCGGCCAAGAGACCCAGTACTTC. The entire variable domain, with the rest obtained from reference TRBV5-1 and TRBJ2-5, is as follows: KAGVTQTPRYLIKTRGQQVTLSCSPISGHRSVSWYQQTPGQGLQFLFEYFSETQRNKGNFPGRFSGRQFSNSRSEMNVSTLELGDSALYLCASSPRTSGQETQYFGPGTRLLVL.

This sequence joins TRBV5-5 and TRBJ2-2; D is uncertain. There are 16 residues in the CDR3. Germline V gene data show CDR1 as SGHKS and CDR2 as YYEKEE (reference sequence). Trimming removed 2 bases at V and 6 bases at J, with 17 bases between. DNA for the CDR3: TGTGCCAGCAGCTTTGGTCTCTCTACTATTTCCGGGGAGCTGTTTTTT. Amino acid sequence: CASSFGLSTISGELFF.

The chain uses TRBV28 and TRBJ1-4; possibly TRBD1 for D (5 bases). Germline V gene sequence: CDR1 MDHEN, CDR2 SYDVKM. V shed 7 bases and J shed 8 bases, with 11 bases lying between them. This CDR3 is built from 12 residues. CDR3 in DNA: TGTGCCAGCACGGGGGTTGGAGAAAAACTGTTTTTT. Its protein product is CASTGVGEKLFF.

The V call is TRBV2, the J call TRBJ1-4; D is ambiguous. Germline-derived CDR1 and CDR2 are SNHLY and FYNNEI. Deletions cut 9 bases from V and 5 bases from J, with 10 bases between. The CDR3 length is 12 residues. CDR3: CASALENEKLFF. In nucleotides, the CDR3 is TGTGCCAGTGCCTTAGAAAATGAAAAACTGTTTTTT. Full variable domain (rest looked up from reference TRBV2 and TRBJ1-4): EPEVTQTPSHQVTQMGQEVILRCVPISNHLYFYWYRQILGQKVEFLVSFYNNEISEKSEIFDDQFSVERPDGSNFTLKIRSTKLEDSAMYFCASALENEKLFFGSGTQLSVL.

V usage is TRBV19 and J usage is TRBJ2-2, with a weak D call TRBD1 (5 bases). Germline loops: CDR1 LNHDA, CDR2 SQIVND (reference sequence). This CDR3 has 16 amino acids. V lost 1 base to trimming and J lost 5 bases, with 14 bases between them. CDR3 sequence (DNA): TGTGCCAGTAGTATAGTCAGGGTATTATGGACCGGGGAGCTGTTTTTT. It encodes CASSIVRVLWTGELFF. The whole variable domain, filled in from reference TRBV19 and TRBJ2-2, reads DGGITQSPKYLFRKEGQNVTLSCEQNLNHDAMYWYRQDPGQGLRLIYYSQIVNDFQKGDIAEGYSVSREKKESFPLTVTSAQKNPTAFYLCASSIVRVLWTGELFFGEGSRLTVL.